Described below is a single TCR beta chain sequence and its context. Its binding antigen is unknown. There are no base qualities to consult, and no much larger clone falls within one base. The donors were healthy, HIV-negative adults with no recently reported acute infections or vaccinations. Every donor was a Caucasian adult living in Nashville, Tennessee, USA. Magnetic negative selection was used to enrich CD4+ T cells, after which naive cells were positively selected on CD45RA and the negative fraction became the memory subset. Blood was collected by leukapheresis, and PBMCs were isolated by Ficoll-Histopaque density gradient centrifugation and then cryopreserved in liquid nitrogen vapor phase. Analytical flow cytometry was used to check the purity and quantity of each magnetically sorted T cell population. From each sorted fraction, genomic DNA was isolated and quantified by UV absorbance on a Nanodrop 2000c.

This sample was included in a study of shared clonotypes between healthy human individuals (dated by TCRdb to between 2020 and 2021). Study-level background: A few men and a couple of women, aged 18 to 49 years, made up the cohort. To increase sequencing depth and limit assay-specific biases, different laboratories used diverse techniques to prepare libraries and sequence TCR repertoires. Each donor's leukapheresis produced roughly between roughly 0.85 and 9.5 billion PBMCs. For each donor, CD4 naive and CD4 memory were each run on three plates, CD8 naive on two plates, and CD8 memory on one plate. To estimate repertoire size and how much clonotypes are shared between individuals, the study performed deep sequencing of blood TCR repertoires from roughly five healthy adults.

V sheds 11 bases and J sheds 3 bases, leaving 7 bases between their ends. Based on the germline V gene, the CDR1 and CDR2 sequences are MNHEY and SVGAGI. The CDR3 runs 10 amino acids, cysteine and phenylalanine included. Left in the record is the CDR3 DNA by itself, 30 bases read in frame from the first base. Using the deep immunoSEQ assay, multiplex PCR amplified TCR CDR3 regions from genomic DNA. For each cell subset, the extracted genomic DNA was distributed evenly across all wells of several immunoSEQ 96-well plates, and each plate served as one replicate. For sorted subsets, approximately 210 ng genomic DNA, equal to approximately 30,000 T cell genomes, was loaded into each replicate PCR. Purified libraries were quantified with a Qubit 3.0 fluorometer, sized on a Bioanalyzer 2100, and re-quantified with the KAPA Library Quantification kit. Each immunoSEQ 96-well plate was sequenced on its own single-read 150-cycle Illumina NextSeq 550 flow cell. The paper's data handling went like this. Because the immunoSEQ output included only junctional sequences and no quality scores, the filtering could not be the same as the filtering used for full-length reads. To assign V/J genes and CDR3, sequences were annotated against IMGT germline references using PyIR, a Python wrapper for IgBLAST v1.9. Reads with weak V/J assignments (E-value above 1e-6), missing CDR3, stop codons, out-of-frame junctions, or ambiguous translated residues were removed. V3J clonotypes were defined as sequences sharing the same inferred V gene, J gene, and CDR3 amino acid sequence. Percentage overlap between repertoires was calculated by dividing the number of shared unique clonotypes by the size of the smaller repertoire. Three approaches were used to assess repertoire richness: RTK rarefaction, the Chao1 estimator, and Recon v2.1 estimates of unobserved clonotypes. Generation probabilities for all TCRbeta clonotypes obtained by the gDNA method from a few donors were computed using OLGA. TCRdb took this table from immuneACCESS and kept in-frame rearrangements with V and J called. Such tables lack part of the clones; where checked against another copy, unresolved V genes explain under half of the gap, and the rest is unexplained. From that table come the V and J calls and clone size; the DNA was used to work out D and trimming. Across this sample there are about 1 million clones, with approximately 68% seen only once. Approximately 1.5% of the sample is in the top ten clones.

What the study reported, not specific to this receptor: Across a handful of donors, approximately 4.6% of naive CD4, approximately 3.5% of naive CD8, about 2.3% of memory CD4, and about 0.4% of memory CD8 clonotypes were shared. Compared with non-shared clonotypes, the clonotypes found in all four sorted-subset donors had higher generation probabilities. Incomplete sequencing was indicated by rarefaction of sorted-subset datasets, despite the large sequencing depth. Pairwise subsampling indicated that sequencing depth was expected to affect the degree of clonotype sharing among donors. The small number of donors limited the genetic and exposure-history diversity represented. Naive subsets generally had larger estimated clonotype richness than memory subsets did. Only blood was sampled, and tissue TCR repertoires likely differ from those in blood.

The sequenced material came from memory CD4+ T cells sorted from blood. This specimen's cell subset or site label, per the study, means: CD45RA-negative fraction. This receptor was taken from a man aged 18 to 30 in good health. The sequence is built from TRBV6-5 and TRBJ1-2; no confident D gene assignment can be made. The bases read TGTGCCTGCCAGGACTATGGCTACACCTTC. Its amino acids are CACQDYGYTF.